Listed below are T cell receptor beta chains from one sample, sequenced in a study of blood T cell repertoires in COVID-19. The table came from immunoSEQ multiplex PCR; TCRdb's copy has only in-frame clones and leaves some out. The table shows 280,000 or so clones, with approximately 91% occurring only once. The sequencing input was peripheral blood. These receptors were collected from a woman aged 60-75 years with acute or convalescent COVID-19. Each CDR3 is given with its conserved first and last residue. The D gene is left open where the match is weak. For some rows the clone size is stated as once, few or many, or as a class when expanded; others skip it.

clone_size | d_call | j_call | v_call | cdr3_nt | cdr3_aa
NA | NA | TRBJ2-5 | TRBV5-1 | TGCGCCAGCAGCTCAGGTCGGGAGCTCGAGACCCAGTACTTC | CASSSGRELETQYF
NA | TRBD2 | TRBJ2-3 | TRBV6-2/TRBV6-3 | TGTGCCAGCAGTTCCCTCGGGGGGTTCACAGATACGCAGTATTTT | CASSSLGGFTDTQYF
NA | NA | TRBJ1-6 | TRBV30 | TGTGCCTGGAGTAGGGAGCCGGAATATTCACCCCTCCACTTT | CAWSREPEYSPLHF
NA | NA | TRBJ2-7 | TRBV3-1/TRBV3-2 | TGTGCCAGCAGCCAAGTTATTGGAGGGGGCCCCTACGAGCAGTACTTC | CASSQVIGGGPYEQYF
NA | NA | TRBJ2-4 | TRBV28 | TGTGCCAGCAGTCCACAAACCCTAGCCAAAAACATTCAGTACTTC | CASSPQTLAKNIQYF
once | TRBD2 | TRBJ2-1 | TRBV7-2 | TGTGCCAGCAGCTCCCGACTAGCGGATGAGCAGTTCTTC | CASSSRLADEQFF
NA | TRBD1 | TRBJ2-7 | TRBV29-1 | TGCAGCGTTGGTGGGGCAGGGGGCTTAGACGAGCAGTACTTC | CSVGGAGGLDEQYF
NA | TRBD1 | TRBJ2-7 | TRBV4-1 | TGCGCCAGCAGCCAAGCCATAGACAGGGGGATTTCCTACGAGCAGTACTTC | CASSQAIDRGISYEQYF
NA | NA | TRBJ1-1 | TRBV5-1 | TGCGCCAGCAGCTTTGGGCAGGGAAGCACTGAAGCTTTCTTT | CASSFGQGSTEAFF
NA | TRBD2 | TRBJ2-7 | TRBV27 | TGTGCCAGCGCATCTCTAGCGGGGGGGGCCCGCGAGCAGTACTTC | CASASLAGGAREQYF
NA | NA | TRBJ1-6 | TRBV23-1 | TGCGCCAGCAGTCTAATGGGGAGGGCAAGCTCCTATAATTCACCCCTCCACTTT | CASSLMGRASSYNSPLHF
NA | TRBD2 | TRBJ2-7 | TRBV5-1 | TGCGCCAGCAGCATCCTAGCGGGAGGGCCGATTCTCTACGAGCAGTACTTC | CASSILAGGPILYEQYF
NA | TRBD1 | TRBJ2-7 | TRBV6-2/TRBV6-3 | TGTGCCAGCAGTCCGTACACCGGGACAGGGGCCTACGAGCAGTACTTC | CASSPYTGTGAYEQYF
NA | TRBD1 | TRBJ1-6 | TRBV6-2/TRBV6-3 | TGTGCCAGCAGTTACTTCGACAGGGGAAATTCACCCCTCCACTTT | CASSYFDRGNSPLHF
NA | TRBD1 | TRBJ1-5 | TRBV5-4 | TGTGCCAGCAGCTTGGGTCGCAGGGGGCACAGCAATCAGCCCCAGCATTTT | CASSLGRRGHSNQPQHF
NA | TRBD1 | TRBJ1-1 | TRBV7-2 | TGTGCCAGCAGCTCTAATACAGGGGACACTGAAGCTTTCTTT | CASSSNTGDTEAFF
NA | NA | TRBJ1-2 | TRBV5-1 | TGCGCCAGCAGCTTGGGAGCTTTCAGCGGCTATGGCTACACCTTC | CASSLGAFSGYGYTF
NA | NA | TRBJ2-5 | TRBV5-1 | TGCGCCAGCAGAGAGACCGGGACAACCGGGGAGACCCAGTACTTC | CASRETGTTGETQYF
NA | TRBD2 | TRBJ2-1 | TRBV30 | TGTGCCTTGACACAGGGACTAGCCCGAAATGAGCAGTTCTTC | CALTQGLARNEQFF
NA | NA | TRBJ1-3 | TRBV11-2 | TGTGCCAGCAGCTTAGCGGTTTTAAGCGCTCGCTACTCTGGAAACACCATATATTTT | CASSLAVLSARYSGNTIYF
NA | NA | TRBJ2-1 | TRBV27 | TGTGCCAGCAGTCTCAGCCGGGACACCTCTTTGGGGCAAACATTCTTC | CASSLSRDTSLGQTFF
NA | NA | TRBJ2-5 | TRBV29-1 | TGCAGCGTTGAGCCCCTCCCTACCCGGGAGACCCAGTACTTC | CSVEPLPTRETQYF
NA | TRBD1 | TRBJ1-1 | TRBV6-2/TRBV6-3 | TGTGCCAGCAGTTACTTAAAAACAGGGGTAATGAACACTGAAGCTTTCTTT | CASSYLKTGVMNTEAFF
few | TRBD1 | TRBJ1-1 | TRBV6-2/TRBV6-3 | TGTGCCAGCAGTTACGCGGGACAGGTCGAAGCTTTCTTT | CASSYAGQVEAFF
NA | TRBD1 | TRBJ2-1 | TRBV28 | TGTGCCAGCACCCGGACAGGGGGAAACAATGAGCAGTTCTTC | CASTRTGGNNEQFF
NA | NA | TRBJ1-2 | TRBV6-5 | TGTGCCAGCAGTTACGGGCCTCGCTATGGCTACACCTTC | CASSYGPRYGYTF
NA | NA | TRBJ1-1 | TRBV7-3 | TGTGCCAGCAGACAGGACAGCATGAACACTGAAGCTTTCTTT | CASRQDSMNTEAFF
NA | NA | TRBJ1-5 | TRBV4-3 | TGCGCCAGCAGCCAAGATGGGGGCAGTCAGCCCCAGCATTTT | CASSQDGGSQPQHF
NA | NA | TRBJ2-5 | TRBV5-1 | TGCGCCAGCACCCTCGGGGACTTCCAAGAGACCCAGTACTTC | CASTLGDFQETQYF
once | TRBD1 | TRBJ1-1 | TRBV13 | TGTGCCAGCAGCTTGGCCGGGACAGGGGGAAGGAACACTGAAGCTTTCTTT | CASSLAGTGGRNTEAFF
NA | NA | TRBJ1-2 | TRBV9 | TGTGCCAGCAGCGTAGATGGGACGGGGGGCCTGGTGAATGGCTACACCTTC | CASSVDGTGGLVNGYTF
NA | NA | TRBJ2-7 | TRBV27 | TGTGCCACGGCGGGACTTGGGTCCTACGAGCAGTACTTC | CATAGLGSYEQYF
NA | NA | TRBJ1-5 | TRBV6-5 | TGTGCCAGCAGAAAACTAACAAATAGCAATCAGCCCCAGCATTTT | CASRKLTNSNQPQHF
NA | NA | TRBJ2-5 | TRBV19 | TGTGCCAGTAGTATAGGACGGGGGGAGACCCAGTACTTC | CASSIGRGETQYF
NA | NA | TRBJ1-6 | TRBV5-1 | TGCGCCAGCAGCCCCGGGGCAGGGGCGTCCTATAATTCACCCCTCCACTTT | CASSPGAGASYNSPLHF
NA | TRBD1 | TRBJ1-5 | TRBV28 | TGTGCCAGCAGTCCGGGGGACAGAGGTAATCAGCCCCAGCATTTT | CASSPGDRGNQPQHF
once | TRBD2 | TRBJ2-5 | TRBV2 | TGTGCCAGCAGTGTTAACGGGGGGGCTCGTGAGACCCAGTACTTC | CASSVNGGARETQYF
NA | NA | TRBJ1-1 | TRBV11-2 | TGTGCCAGCAGCTTTAGGAGGAACACTGAAGCTTTCTTT | CASSFRRNTEAFF
NA | TRBD1 | TRBJ2-7 | TRBV10-2 | TGCGCCAGCAGTACCCTACAGGGGGCGAGGGAGCAGTACTTC | CASSTLQGAREQYF
NA | NA | TRBJ2-3 | TRBV4-2 | TGTGCCAGCAGCCAAGCTAGCACAGATACGCAGTATTTT | CASSQASTDTQYF
once | TRBD1 | TRBJ1-5 | TRBV6-5 | TGTGCCAGCAGCGGACAGGGACATCAGCCCCAGCATTTT | CASSGQGHQPQHF
NA | NA | TRBJ1-5 | TRBV28 | TGTGCCAGCAGTTTACGGGGTCGGGGCAATCAGCCCCAGCATTTT | CASSLRGRGNQPQHF
NA | TRBD2 | TRBJ2-1 | TRBV11-2 | TGTGCCAGCAGCTTAGGCGGGAGGGCCCATAATGAGCAGTTCTTC | CASSLGGRAHNEQFF
NA | NA | TRBJ2-3 | TRBV7-9 | TGTGCCAGCAGCTTAGTTGCTGGGGGGACAGATACGCAGTATTTT | CASSLVAGGTDTQYF
NA | NA | TRBJ2-2 | TRBV7-8 | TGTGCCAGCAGCTTCGGGGGAGTAGTCGCCGGGGAGCTGTTTTTT | CASSFGGVVAGELFF
NA | NA | TRBJ1-1 | TRBV9 | TGTGCCAGCAGCGTAGGAATACAGACTGAAGCTTTCTTT | CASSVGIQTEAFF
NA | TRBD1 | TRBJ2-7 | TRBV7-9 | TGTGCCGTCTCCGGGACAGGGGCCTACGAGCAGTACTTC | CAVSGTGAYEQYF
NA | NA | TRBJ2-3 | TRBV5-1 | TGCGCCAGCAGCTTGCCTAACTCAGATACGCAGTATTTT | CASSLPNSDTQYF
once | NA | TRBJ2-3 | TRBV29-1 | TGCAGCGTTGAAGACAGAGCGGATACGCAGTATTTT | CSVEDRADTQYF
NA | NA | TRBJ2-7 | TRBV3-1/TRBV3-2 | TGTGCCAGCAGCCAAGGGGGCGCGTCCTACGAGCAGTACTTC | CASSQGGASYEQYF
NA | TRBD2 | TRBJ2-7 | TRBV28 | TGTGCCAGCAGTACCACCGAGCGGGGCCTCACCTACGAGCAGTACTTC | CASSTTERGLTYEQYF
NA | NA | TRBJ1-4 | TRBV2 | TGTGCCAGCCACGATGGCGGGGATGAAAAACTGTTTTTT | CASHDGGDEKLFF
NA | TRBD2 | TRBJ2-1 | TRBV7-9 | TGTGCCAGCAGCCAAACGGGACTAGCGGGATACAATGAGCAGTTCTTC | CASSQTGLAGYNEQFF
NA | TRBD1 | TRBJ1-1 | TRBV2 | TGTGCCAGCCGGAGGACAGGGAGGAACACTGAAGCTTTCTTT | CASRRTGRNTEAFF
NA | NA | TRBJ2-7 | TRBV28 | TGTGCCAGCAGATACAATTCCCCCTACGAGCAGTACTTC | CASRYNSPYEQYF
NA | TRBD1 | TRBJ1-1 | TRBV20-1 | TGCAGTGCCAGTGGGGGACAGGGGGTAGGCAGCACTGAAGCTTTCTTT | CSASGGQGVGSTEAFF
NA | NA | TRBJ2-2 | TRBV6-5 | TGTGCCAGCTTCCCGAGGGTGTTCACCGGGGAGCTGTTTTTT | CASFPRVFTGELFF